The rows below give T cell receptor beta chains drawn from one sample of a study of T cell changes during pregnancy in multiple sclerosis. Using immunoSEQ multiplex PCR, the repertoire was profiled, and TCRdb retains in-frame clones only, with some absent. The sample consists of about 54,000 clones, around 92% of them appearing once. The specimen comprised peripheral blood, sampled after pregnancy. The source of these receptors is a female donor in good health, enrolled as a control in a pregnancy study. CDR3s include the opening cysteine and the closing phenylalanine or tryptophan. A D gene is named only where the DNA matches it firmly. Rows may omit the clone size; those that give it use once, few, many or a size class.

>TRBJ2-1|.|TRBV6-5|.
TGTGCCAGCAGTCCCGGAGGTGAGCAGTTCTTC
CASSPGGEQFF
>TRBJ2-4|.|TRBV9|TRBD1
TGTGCCAGCAGCGTAGTGACAGGGGACATTCAGTACTTC
CASSVVTGDIQYF
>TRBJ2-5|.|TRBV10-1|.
TGCGCCAGCAATGCCAGTCAAGAGACCCAGTACTTC
CASNASQETQYF
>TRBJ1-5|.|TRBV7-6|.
TGTGCCAGCAGCTCCGACGGGGTTCGGCCCCAGCATTTT
CASSSDGVRPQHF
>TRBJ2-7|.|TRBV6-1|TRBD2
TGTGCCAGCAGTACTAGCGGGGGCCTCTACGAGCAGTACTTC
CASSTSGGLYEQYF
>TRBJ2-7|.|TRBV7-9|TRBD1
TGTGCCAGCAGCTCGGGGAAAGACAGGGCTCTCTCCTACGAGCAGTACTTC
CASSSGKDRALSYEQYF
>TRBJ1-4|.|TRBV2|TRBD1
TGTGCCAGCATCGGACAGGGCGCAACTAATGAAAAACTGTTTTTT
CASIGQGATNEKLFF
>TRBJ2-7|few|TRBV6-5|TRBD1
TGTGCCAGCAGATCCGGGACAGCCACGGGGGAGCAGTACTTC
CASRSGTATGEQYF
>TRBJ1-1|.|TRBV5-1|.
TGCGCCAGCAGCTCAGGCATAAGGGGTTACGATGAAGCTTTCTTT
CASSSGIRGYDEAFF
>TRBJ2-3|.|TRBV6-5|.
TGTGCCAGCAGTTACTCGGTCCGGGGGGATACGCAGTATTTT
CASSYSVRGDTQYF
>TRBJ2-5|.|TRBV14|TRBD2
TGTGCCAGCAGCAACGGACTAGGGGTTGGCCAAGAGACCCAGTACTTC
CASSNGLGVGQETQYF
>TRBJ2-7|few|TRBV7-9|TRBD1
TGTGCCAGCAGCTTAGTAGGCGGACAGGGCCACTACGAGCAGTACTTC
CASSLVGGQGHYEQYF
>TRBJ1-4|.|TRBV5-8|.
TGTGCCAGCAGCTTCGGTGCAACTAATGAAAAACTGTTTTTT
CASSFGATNEKLFF
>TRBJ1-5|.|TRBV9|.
TGTGCCAGCAGCGCGGGGGAGGTCGGACAGCCCCAGCATTTT
CASSAGEVGQPQHF
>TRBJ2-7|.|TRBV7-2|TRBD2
TGTGCCAGCAGCCCTACTAGCGGGAGGGCTGCCGAGCAGTACTTC
CASSPTSGRAAEQYF
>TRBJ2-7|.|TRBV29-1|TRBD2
TGCAGCGTCATAAGCGGGAACTACGAGCAGTACTTC
CSVISGNYEQYF
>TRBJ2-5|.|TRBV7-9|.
TGTGCCAGCAGCTTGGACAATTTAGAGACCCAGTACTTC
CASSLDNLETQYF
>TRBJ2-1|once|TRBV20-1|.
TGCAGTGCAAAGACTCGTGAGCAGTTCTTC
CSAKTREQFF